This T cell receptor beta chain stems from a study of blood T cell repertoires in COVID-19. Study in general: Material from acute and convalescent COVID-19 was sourced from the United States, Italy and Spain. The cDNA or gDNA used as material had been derived from T cells, B-cell-depleted T cells, or PBMCs.

This CDR3 has 14 residues. Germline loops: CDR1 MNHNS, CDR2 SASEGT. Trimming pared 6 bases from V and 5 bases from J, leaving 11 bases between. This clone has only a few counts. Original handling: Amplification with reference gene primers provided the estimates of nucleated cell counts. TCRdb's table, derived via immunoSEQ multiplex PCR, lists solely in-frame clones and lacks some. The DNA was the basis for D and trimming; V, J and clone size are from that table. This repertoire shows fewer than 250,000 clones, about 85% found once; its top ten account for 5.5% to 8%. J is TRBJ1-6 and V is TRBV6-1; D ambiguous. Sequencing input: peripheral blood. This receptor was obtained from a woman aged 60-75 years with active or convalescent COVID-19. CDR3 region: CASSPPQNNSPLHF. The CDR3 DNA follows: TGTGCCAGCAGCCCGCCGCAGAATAATTCACCCCTCCACTTT.